This T cell receptor beta chain was recorded in a study of response to subunit inactivated influenza vaccine. Overall study findings and caveats: Each seasonal flu vaccination may recruit only limited new T cells, authors suggested.

From the RT-PCR reads, TCRdb called clonotypes with MiXCR, one entry per CDR3 protein. The table has about 700,000 distinct CDR3 sequences, approximately 15% seen once. The V end was cut by 3 bases, the J end by 5 bases, with 14 bases between. The CDR3 has 15 amino acids. Germline assignment: CDR1 DFQATT and CDR2 SNEGSKA (reference sequence). This clonotype was seen more than once but under ten times. The antigen remains unidentified. The V call is TRBV20-1, the J call TRBJ1-6, with D maybe TRBD1 (6 bases). The receptor was isolated from a man in his forties or fifties who received an inactivated influenza vaccine. Sequenced material: PBMCs from blood, taken approximately 15 days before vaccination. Here the CDR3 DNA reads TGCAGTGCTAGGGCCGGGACAACCAATAATTCACCCCTCCACTTT. Translating it yields CSARAGTTNNSPLHF.